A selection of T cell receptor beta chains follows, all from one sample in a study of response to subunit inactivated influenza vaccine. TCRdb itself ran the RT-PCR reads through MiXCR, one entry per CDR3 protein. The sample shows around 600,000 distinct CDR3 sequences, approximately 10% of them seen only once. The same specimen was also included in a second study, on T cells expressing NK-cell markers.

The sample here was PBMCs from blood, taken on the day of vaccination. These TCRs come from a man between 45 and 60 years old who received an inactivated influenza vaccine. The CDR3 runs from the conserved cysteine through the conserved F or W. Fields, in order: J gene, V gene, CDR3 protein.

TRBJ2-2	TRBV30	CAWSRGPGELFF
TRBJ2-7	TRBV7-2	CASSFSSGRSEQYF
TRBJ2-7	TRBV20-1	CSARDRASRYEQYF
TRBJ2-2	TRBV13	CASSLGPAGTYTGELFF
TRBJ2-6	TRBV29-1	CSVDDNSGANVLTF
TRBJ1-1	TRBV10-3	CAISESEQLNTEAFF
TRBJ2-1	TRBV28	CASSLLQGRYNEQFF
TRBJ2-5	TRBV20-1	CSASELVYIETQYF
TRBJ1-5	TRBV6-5	CASRRPNQPQHF
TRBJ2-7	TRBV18	CASSPRQGFGWQYF
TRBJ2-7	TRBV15	CATVICHEQYF
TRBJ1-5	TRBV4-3	CASSQEWEGKRGNQPQHF
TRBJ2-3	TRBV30	CAWSVPSTDTQYF
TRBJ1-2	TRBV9	CASSVGEGRGGYTF
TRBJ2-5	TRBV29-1	CSVARVDRQETQYF
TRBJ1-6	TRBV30	CAWSVSSSYNSPLHF
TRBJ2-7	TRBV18	CASSPRDRVSYEQYF
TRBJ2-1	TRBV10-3	CAISDGSGPKSSYNEQFF
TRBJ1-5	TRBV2	CASRGPGSNQPQHF
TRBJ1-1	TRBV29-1	CSVESRVGTEAFF
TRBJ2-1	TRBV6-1	CASRSGQGVISYNEQFF
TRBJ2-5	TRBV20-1	CSAAPAGETQYF
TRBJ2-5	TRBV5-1	CASSLAEGIQETQYF
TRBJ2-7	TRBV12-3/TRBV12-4	CASSFYTAGPYEQYF
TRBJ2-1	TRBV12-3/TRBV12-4	CASSRPSGRSHEQFF
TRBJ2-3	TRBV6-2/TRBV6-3	CAGSPDDRPTDTQYF
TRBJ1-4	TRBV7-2	CASSPSRTNEKLFF
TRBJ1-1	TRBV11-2	CASSVGASYKAFF
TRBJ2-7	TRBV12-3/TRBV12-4	CASSFGDSSYEQYF